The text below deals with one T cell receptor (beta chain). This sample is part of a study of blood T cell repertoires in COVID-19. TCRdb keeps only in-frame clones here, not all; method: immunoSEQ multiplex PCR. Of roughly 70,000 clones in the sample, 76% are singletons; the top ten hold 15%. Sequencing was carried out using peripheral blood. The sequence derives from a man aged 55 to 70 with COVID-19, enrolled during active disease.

As DNA, the CDR3 is TGTGCCATCAGTGGGGGACAGGGGCTTTACGAGCAGTACTTC. Protein: CAISGGQGLYEQYF. The J gene is TRBJ2-7, the V gene TRBV10-3; 10 nucleotides align to TRBD1. The germline gives CDR1 ENHRY, CDR2 SYGVKD. This CDR3 comprises 14 residues. V gave up 4 bases and J gave up 4 bases; unmatched junction bases: 4.